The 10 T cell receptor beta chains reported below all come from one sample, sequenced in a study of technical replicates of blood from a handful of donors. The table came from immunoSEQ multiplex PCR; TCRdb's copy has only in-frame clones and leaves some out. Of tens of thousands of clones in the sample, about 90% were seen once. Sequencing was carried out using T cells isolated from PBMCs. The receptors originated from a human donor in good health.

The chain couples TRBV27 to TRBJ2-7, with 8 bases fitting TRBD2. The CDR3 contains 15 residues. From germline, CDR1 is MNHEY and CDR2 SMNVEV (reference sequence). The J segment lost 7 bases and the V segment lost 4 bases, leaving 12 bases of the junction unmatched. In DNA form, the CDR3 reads TGTGCCAGCAGTTGGGAAGCGGGAGTTCCGGGGGAGCAGTACTTC. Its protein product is CASSWEAGVPGEQYF.

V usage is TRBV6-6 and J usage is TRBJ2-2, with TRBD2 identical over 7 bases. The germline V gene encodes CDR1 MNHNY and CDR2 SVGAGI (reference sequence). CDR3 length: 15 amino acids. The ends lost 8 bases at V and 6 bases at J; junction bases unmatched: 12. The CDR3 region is CASAAASGLPGELFF. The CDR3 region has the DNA TGTGCCAGCGCGGCCGCTAGCGGACTCCCCGGGGAGCTGTTTTTT.

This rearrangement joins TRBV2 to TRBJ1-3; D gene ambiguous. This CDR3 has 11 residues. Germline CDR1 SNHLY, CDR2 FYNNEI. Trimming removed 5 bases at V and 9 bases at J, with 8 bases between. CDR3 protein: CASSYSGTIYF. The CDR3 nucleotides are TGTGCCAGCAGTTACAGCGGCACCATATATTTT.

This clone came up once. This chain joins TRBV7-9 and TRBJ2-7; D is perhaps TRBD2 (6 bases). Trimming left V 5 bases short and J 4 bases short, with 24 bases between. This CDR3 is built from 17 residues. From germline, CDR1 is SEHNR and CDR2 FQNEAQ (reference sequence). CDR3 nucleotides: TGTGCCAGCAGCCCTTTCGCCACGACTAGTTTTACTTACGAGCAGTACTTC. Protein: CASSPFATTSFTYEQYF.

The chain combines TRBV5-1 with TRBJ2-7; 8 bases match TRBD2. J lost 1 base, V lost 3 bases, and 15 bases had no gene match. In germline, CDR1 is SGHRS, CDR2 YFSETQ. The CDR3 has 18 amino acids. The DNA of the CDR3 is TGCGCCAGCAGCTCATTTAGCAGGGCGGGGGGCCTATCCTACGAGCAGTACTTC. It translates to CASSSFSRAGGLSYEQYF.

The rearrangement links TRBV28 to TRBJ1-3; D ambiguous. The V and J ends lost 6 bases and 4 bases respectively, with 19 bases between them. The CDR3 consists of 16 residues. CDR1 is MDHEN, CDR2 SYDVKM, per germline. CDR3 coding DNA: TGTGCCAGCAGCCCCCCGGGAGGGTGGAAAGGAAACACCATATATTTT. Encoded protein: CASSPPGGWKGNTIYF.

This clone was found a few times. The CDR3 protein is CASSLQGDTEAFF. The CDR3 DNA reads as TGTGCCAGCAGTTTACAGGGGGACACTGAAGCTTTCTTT. The chain links TRBV6-1 to TRBJ1-1, with TRBD1 matching 8 bases. The CDR3 totals 13 residues. Germline CDR1 and CDR2: MNHNS and SASEGT. V was pared by 5 bases and J by 3 bases, with 2 bases of the junction left unmatched.

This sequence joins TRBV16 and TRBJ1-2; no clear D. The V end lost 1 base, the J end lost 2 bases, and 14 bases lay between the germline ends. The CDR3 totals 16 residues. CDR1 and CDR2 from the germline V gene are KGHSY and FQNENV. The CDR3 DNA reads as TGTGCCAGCAGCCAATGGGTTAGCGCAGTCAACTATGGCTACACCTTC. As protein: CASSQWVSAVNYGYTF. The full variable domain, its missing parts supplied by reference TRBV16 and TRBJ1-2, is GEEVAQTPKHLVRGEGQKAKLYCAPIKGHSYVFWYQQVLKNEFKFLISFQNENVFDETGMPKERFSAKCLPNSPCSLEIQATKLEDSAVYFCASSQWVSAVNYGYTFGSGTRLTVV.

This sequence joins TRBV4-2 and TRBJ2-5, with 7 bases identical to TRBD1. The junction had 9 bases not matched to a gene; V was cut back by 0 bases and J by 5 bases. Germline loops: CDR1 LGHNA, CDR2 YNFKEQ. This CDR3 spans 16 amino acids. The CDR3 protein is CASSQDPTTGTETQYF. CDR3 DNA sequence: TGTGCCAGCAGCCAAGATCCGACGACAGGGACGGAGACCCAGTACTTC.

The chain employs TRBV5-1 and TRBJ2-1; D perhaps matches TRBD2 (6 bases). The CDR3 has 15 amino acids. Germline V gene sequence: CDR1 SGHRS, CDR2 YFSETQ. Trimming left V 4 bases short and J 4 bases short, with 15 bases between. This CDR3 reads CASSPAGLNYNEQFF. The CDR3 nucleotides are TGCGCCAGCAGCCCCGCCGGACTAAATTACAATGAGCAGTTCTTC.